The present T cell receptor beta chain was sequenced within a study of T-cell reconstitution after alpha-beta-depleted transplantation in children. Construction of the TCRbeta library involved unique molecular identifiers. TCRdb re-called the PCR reads with MiXCR, one entry per CDR3 protein. This table holds some 830,000 distinct CDR3 sequences, around 15% found once. This CDR3 contains 18 residues. J gave up 2 bases and V 8 bases, and 16 bases lay outside the gene matches. The origin of this receptor is a male patient aged 5 to 17 who had a stem cell transplant for acute lymphoblastic leukemia, so the T cells may come from the graft donor. The chain recombines TRBV12-3 or TRBV12-4 with TRBJ2-5; TRBD2 agrees at 11 bases. Sequenced material: PBMCs, mostly from graft donor cells, taken 360 days after TCRalphabeta/CD19-depleted stem cell transplant. The CDR3 region is CASESGVAGGPWQETQYF. CDR3 DNA: TGTGCCAGCGAGTCGGGGGTAGCGGGAGGGCCCTGGCAAGAGACCCAGTACTTC.